Listed here is a single T cell receptor beta chain. The entry originates in a study of cytomegalovirus exposure and HLA in healthy donors. The primer mix had 60 Vbeta and 13 Jbeta primers. Assay used: immunoSEQ multiplex PCR; TCRdb lists only in-frame clones, some missing. The sample carries 95,000 to 150,000 clones, roughly 76% recorded once. The CDR3 is 17 residues long. CDR1 SGHNT and CDR2 YENEEA come from the germline V gene. J gave up 4 bases and V 3 bases, and 15 bases lay outside the gene matches. Sequenced: PBMCs. This receptor was taken from a man aged 25 to 45 in good health and CMV-seronegative. The V gene is TRBV11-3, the J gene TRBJ2-7; 7 bases line up with TRBD1. The CDR3 sequence: CASSFRRRTGNLYEQYF. The CDR3 coding sequence is TGTGCCAGCAGCTTTAGACGTAGGACAGGTAATCTATACGAGCAGTACTTC. The full variable domain, rest sourced from reference TRBV11-3 and TRBJ2-7, is EAGVVQSPRYKIIEKKQPVAFWCNPISGHNTLYWYLQNLGQGPELLIRYENEEAVDDSQLPKDRFSAERLKGVDSTLKIQPAELGDSAVYLCASSFRRRTGNLYEQYFGPGTRLTVT.